The 19 T cell receptor beta chains below all came from one sample that was sequenced in a study of response to subunit inactivated influenza vaccine. TCRdb re-called the RT-PCR reads through MiXCR, storing one row per CDR3 protein. Of around 190,000 distinct CDR3 sequences in the sample, 13% to 15% were seen once. The material sequenced was CD8+ T cells sorted from PBMCs, taken 5 days after vaccination. These receptors originate from a man in his fifties who received an inactivated influenza vaccine.

The chain couples TRBV5-1 to TRBJ2-1, with no clear D. The CDR3 runs 12 residues. Germline lookup yields CDR1 SGHRS and CDR2 YFSETQ. Deletions cut 4 bases from V and 6 bases from J, with 8 bases between. CDR3 coding DNA: TGCGCCAGCAGCATCGTAATCAATGAGCAGTTCTTC. As protein: CASSIVINEQFF. Complete variable domain (other parts from reference TRBV5-1 and TRBJ2-1): KAGVTQTPRYLIKTRGQQVTLSCSPISGHRSVSWYQQTPGQGLQFLFEYFSETQRNKGNFPGRFSGRQFSNSRSEMNVSTLELGDSALYLCASSIVINEQFFGPGTRLTVL.

The chain employs TRBV27 and TRBJ2-7; possibly TRBD1 or TRBD2 for D (5 bases each). Trimming cost V 5 bases and J 3 bases, with 11 bases left between them. The CDR3 loop spans 13 amino acids. Germline values: CDR1 MNHEY, CDR2 SMNVEV (reference sequence). CDR3 loop: CASSPGPDYEQYF. CDR3 DNA sequence: TGTGCCAGCAGTCCGGGACCCGACTACGAGCAGTACTTC.

This clonotype was counted only a few times. This chain connects TRBV4-1 to TRBJ2-7; no firm D call. This CDR3 region has 15 residues. Germline CDR1 reads MGHRA; CDR2 reads YSYEKL. V was pared by 1 base and J by 4 bases, with 14 bases between. The CDR3 protein is CASSQVYSSSYEQYF. CDR3 nucleotides: TGCGCCAGCAGCCAAGTATATTCATCCTCGTACGAGCAGTACTTC.

This rearrangement joins TRBV7-2 to TRBJ2-3; TRBD2 aligns across 11 bases. Germline V lookup: CDR1 SGHTA, CDR2 FQGNSA. The CDR3 runs to 15 residues. V trimming: 2 bases; J trimming: 6 bases; junction bases outside the gene matches: 4. The CDR3 region has the DNA TGTGCCAGCAGCTTAACGTCTAGCGGGGGGGATACGCAGTATTTT. This sequence encodes CASSLTSSGGDTQYF.

This sequence joins TRBV27 and TRBJ2-7, with D unclear. Per the germline V gene, CDR1 is MNHEY and CDR2 is SMNVEV (reference sequence). There are 13 residues in the CDR3. Between the trimmed V and J ends, which lost 6 bases and 0 bases, there was a span of 9 bases. Here the CDR3 DNA reads TGTGCCAGCAGCTATGGCCTCTCCTACGAGCAGTACTTC. It specifies CASSYGLSYEQYF.

The CDR3 coding sequence is TGCAGTGCTAGTCGGACAGGGGCTTACCAAGAGACCCAGTACTTC. This codes for CSASRTGAYQETQYF. This sequence joins TRBV20-1 and TRBJ2-5; the match to TRBD1 covers 9 bases. The germline CDR1 and CDR2 sequences are DFQATT and SNEGSKA (reference sequence). With V trimmed by 3 bases and J by 0 bases, 5 bases remained unmatched. The CDR3 is 15 residues long.

The rearrangement uses TRBV7-2 and TRBJ2-1; 8 bases fit TRBD2. Trimming took 1 base from V and 8 from J; bases not matched to a gene: 7. Germline CDR1 and CDR2: SGHTA and FQGNSA. The CDR3 runs to 15 residues. The CDR3 loop is CASSLDPSGYDEQFF. The CDR3 region has the DNA TGTGCCAGCAGCTTAGACCCTAGCGGGTACGATGAGCAGTTCTTC.

The genes are TRBV27 and TRBJ2-1, with D possibly being TRBD1 or TRBD2 (5 bases each). Trimming left V 5 bases short and J 8 bases short, with 19 bases between. CDR3 size: 15 residues. Germline lookup yields CDR1 MNHEY and CDR2 SMNVEV (reference sequence). The CDR3 nucleotides are TGTGCCAGCAGTGAAGGGACCCGACCGTGGTATGAGCAGTTCTTC. Residues: CASSEGTRPWYEQFF.

This clonotype turned up a few times. The chain combines TRBV15 with TRBJ2-1; maybe TRBD2 (6 bases). The V and J ends lost 3 bases and 0 bases respectively, with 15 bases between them. CDR1 LNHNV and CDR2 YYDKDF come from the germline V gene (reference sequence). This CDR3 spans 17 amino acids. CDR3 nucleotides: TGTGCCACCAGCAGGGCTTTCGGGGGAGTCTCCTACAATGAGCAGTTCTTC. Translated, it gives CATSRAFGGVSYNEQFF.

The genes are TRBV4-3 and TRBJ1-4; D gene unclear. Germline CDR1 is LGHNA and CDR2 is YSLEER. This CDR3 comprises 16 residues. Trimming cost V 1 base and J 8 bases, with 17 bases left between them. DNA of the CDR3: TGCGCCAGCAGCCAAGCGGTTCAATTAGGCGACGAAAAACTGTTTTTT. Amino acids: CASSQAVQLGDEKLFF.

The chain combines TRBV15 with TRBJ2-5; no definite D call. Germline lookup yields CDR1 LNHNV and CDR2 YYDKDF (reference sequence). The CDR3 is 16 amino acids. With 1 base removed from V and 4 bases from J, the gap between germline ends came to 16 bases. CDR3: CATSRGVREWAETQYF. CDR3 DNA: TGTGCCACCAGCAGAGGGGTCCGAGAGTGGGCAGAGACCCAGTACTTC.

This clonotype showed up just a few times. This chain connects TRBV12-3 or TRBV12-4 to TRBJ2-5; no clear D. Trimming removed 3 bases at V and 0 bases at J, with 8 bases between. The CDR3 has 14 residues. This chain's CDR3 is CASSFARYQETQYF. The DNA of the CDR3 is TGTGCCAGCAGTTTCGCCCGGTACCAAGAGACCCAGTACTTC.

This sequence joins TRBV11-2 and TRBJ2-7; the D is unclear. CDR1 is SGHAT and CDR2 is FQNNGV in the germline V gene. The CDR3 is 16 residues long. Trimming took off 0 bases at V and 0 bases at J, with 12 bases between the two ends. The CDR3 reads CASSLDPGPRSYEQYF. The CDR3 nucleotides are TGTGCCAGCAGCTTAGATCCCGGTCCTCGCTCCTACGAGCAGTACTTC. Full variable domain (missing parts from reference TRBV11-2 and TRBJ2-7): EAGVAQSPRYKIIEKRQSVAFWCNPISGHATLYWYQQILGQGPKLLIQFQNNGVVDDSQLPKDRFSAERLKGVDSTLKIQPAKLEDSAVYLCASSLDPGPRSYEQYFGPGTRLTVT.

This clonotype was counted a few times. The rearrangement uses TRBV29-1 and TRBJ1-1; D not resolved. This CDR3 spans 11 amino acids. CDR1 and CDR2 from the germline V gene are SQVTM and ANQGSEA. Between the trimmed V and J ends, which lost 7 bases and 7 bases, there was a span of 13 bases. CDR3 amino acids: CSARDGLEAFF. CDR3 DNA: TGCAGCGCCCGCGATGGCCTTGAAGCTTTCTTT.

This clonotype occurred a few times. The chain has TRBV28 and TRBJ2-7; D is perhaps TRBD2 (5 bases). The CDR3 is made up of 15 amino acids. Trimming shortened V by 2 bases and J by 0 bases, and 11 bases separated the two germline ends. Germline V gene lookup returns CDR1 MDHEN and CDR2 SYDVKM. CDR3 coding DNA: TGTGCCAGCAGTTTAGGGCTAGCACACTCCTACGAGCAGTACTTC. Protein sequence: CASSLGLAHSYEQYF.

V usage is TRBV4-3 and J usage is TRBJ2-2, with unresolved D. CDR3 length: 13 amino acids. Germline V gene data show CDR1 as LGHNA and CDR2 as YSLEER. V shed 0 bases and J shed 6 bases, with 5 bases lying between them. The CDR3 nucleotides are TGCGCCAGCAGCCAAGACGACCCCGGGGAGCTGTTTTTT. Encoded protein: CASSQDDPGELFF.

This clonotype came up a few times. This rearrangement joins TRBV29-1 to TRBJ1-5, with 7 bases that match TRBD1. The CDR3 totals 16 residues. V lost 3 bases and J lost 5; bases outside the gene matches: 13. From germline, CDR1 is SQVTM and CDR2 ANQGSEA. The CDR3 nucleotides are TGCAGCGTTGAGGCCCCCGACAGGGCTCGGGATCAGCCCCAGCATTTT. It yields the protein CSVEAPDRARDQPQHF.

In its sample, this clonotype was seen a few times. CDR3 in DNA: TGCGCCAGCAGCTTGAGGGACAGAGCCTACGAGCAGTACTTC. Its protein is CASSLRDRAYEQYF. This rearrangement joins TRBV5-1 to TRBJ2-7; TRBD1 matches 7 bases. This CDR3 is built from 14 residues. The V segment lost 1 base and the J segment 2 bases; nucleotides outside the gene matches: 3. Germline CDR1 and CDR2: SGHRS and YFSETQ.

The rearrangement links TRBV11-1 to TRBJ2-3; 7 positions agree with TRBD2. The CDR3 totals 18 residues. The germline V gene encodes CDR1 SGHAT and CDR2 FQDESV (reference sequence). V trimming: 0 bases; J trimming: 0 bases; junction bases outside the gene matches: 9. The CDR3 region has the DNA TGTGCCAGCAGCTTAGCGTCGGCGGGGGATTATAGCACAGATACGCAGTATTTT. Its translation: CASSLASAGDYSTDTQYF.